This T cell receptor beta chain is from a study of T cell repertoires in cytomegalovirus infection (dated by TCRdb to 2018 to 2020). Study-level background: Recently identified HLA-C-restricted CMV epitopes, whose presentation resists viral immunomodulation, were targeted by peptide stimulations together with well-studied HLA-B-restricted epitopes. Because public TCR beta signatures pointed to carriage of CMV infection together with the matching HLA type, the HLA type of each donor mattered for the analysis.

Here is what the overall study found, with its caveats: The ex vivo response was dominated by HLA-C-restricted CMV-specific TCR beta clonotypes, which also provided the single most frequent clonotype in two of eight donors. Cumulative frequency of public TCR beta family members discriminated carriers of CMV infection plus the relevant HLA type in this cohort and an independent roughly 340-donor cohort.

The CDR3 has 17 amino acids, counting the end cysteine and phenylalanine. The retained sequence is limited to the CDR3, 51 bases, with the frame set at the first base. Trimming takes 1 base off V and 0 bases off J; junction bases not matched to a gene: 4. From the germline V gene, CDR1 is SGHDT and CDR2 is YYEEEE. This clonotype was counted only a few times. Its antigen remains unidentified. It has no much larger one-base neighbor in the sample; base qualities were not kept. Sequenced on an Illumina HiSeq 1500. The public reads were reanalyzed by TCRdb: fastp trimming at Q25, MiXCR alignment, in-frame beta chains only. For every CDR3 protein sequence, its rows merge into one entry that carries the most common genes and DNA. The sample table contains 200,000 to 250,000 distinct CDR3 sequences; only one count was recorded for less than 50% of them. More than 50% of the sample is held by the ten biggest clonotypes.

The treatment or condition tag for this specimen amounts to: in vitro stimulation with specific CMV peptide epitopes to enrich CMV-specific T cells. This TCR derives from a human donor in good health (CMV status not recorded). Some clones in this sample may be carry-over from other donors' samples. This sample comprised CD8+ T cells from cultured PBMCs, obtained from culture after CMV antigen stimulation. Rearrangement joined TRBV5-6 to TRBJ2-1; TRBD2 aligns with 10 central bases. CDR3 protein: CASSLPSGSFSYNEQFF. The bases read TGTGCCAGCAGCTTGCCTAGCGGGAGTTTCTCCTACAATGAGCAGTTCTTC.